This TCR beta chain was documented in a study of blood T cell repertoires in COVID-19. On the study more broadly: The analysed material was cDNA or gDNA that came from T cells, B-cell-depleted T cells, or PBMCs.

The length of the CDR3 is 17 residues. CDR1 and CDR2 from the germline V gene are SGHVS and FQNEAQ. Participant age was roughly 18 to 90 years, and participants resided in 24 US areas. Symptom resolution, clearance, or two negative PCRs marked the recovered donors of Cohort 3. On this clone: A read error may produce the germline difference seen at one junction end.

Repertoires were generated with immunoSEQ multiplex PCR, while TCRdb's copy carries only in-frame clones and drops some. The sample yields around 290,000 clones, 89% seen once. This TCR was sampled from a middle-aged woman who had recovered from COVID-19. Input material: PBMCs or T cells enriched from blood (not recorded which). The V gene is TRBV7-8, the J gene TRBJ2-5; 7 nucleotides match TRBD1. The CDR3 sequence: CATSLVGRGSGPETQYF. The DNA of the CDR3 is TGTGCCACCAGCTTAGTGGGCAGGGGGTCGGGCCCAGAGACCCAGTACTTC.